Each of the 32 T cell receptor beta chains below was sequenced from the same sample in a study of T-cell reconstitution after alpha-beta-depleted transplantation in children. General study results and limits: Reportedly, only several hundred clones from non-depleted graft cells drove alpha-beta T-cell counts at about two months.

Unique molecular identifiers were incorporated into the prepared TCRbeta library. Each CDR3 protein is one row after TCRdb ran MiXCR on the PCR reads. The table includes around 30,000 distinct CDR3 sequences, around 7% detected once. Antigens of these TCRs are unknown. Specimen: peripheral blood, collected 60 days after TCRalphabeta/CD19-depleted stem cell transplant. These receptors originate from a child younger than two who had a stem cell transplant for acute myeloid leukemia, so the T cells may come from the graft donor.

This chain links TRBV5-4 with TRBJ2-3; unclear D gene. Germline values: CDR1 SGHNT, CDR2 YYREEE (reference sequence). The CDR3 is made up of 13 amino acids. V was pared by 4 bases and J by 4 bases, with 10 bases between. CDR3 amino acids: CASSTSWADTQYF. In nucleotides, the CDR3 is TGTGCCAGCAGCACCTCCTGGGCAGATACGCAGTATTTT. Full variable domain (outside the CDR3, taken from reference TRBV5-4 and TRBJ2-3): ETGVTQSPTHLIKTRGQQVTLRCSSQSGHNTVSWYQQALGQGPQFIFQYYREEENGRGNFPPRFSGLQFPNYSSELNVNALELDDSALYLCASSTSWADTQYFGPGTRLTVL.

There are many counts of this clonotype. This chain connects TRBV6-1 to TRBJ2-7; D perhaps matches TRBD2 (5 bases). V lost 5 bases and J lost 2, with 16 bases in between. CDR1 is MNHNS and CDR2 is SASEGT in the germline V gene. This CDR3 has 15 amino acids. The CDR3 sequence: CASSTSRTGTYEQYF. Here the CDR3 DNA reads TGTGCCAGCAGTACCTCCCGGACGGGAACCTACGAGCAGTACTTC.

This clonotype was counted at least ten times. CDR3 amino acids: CASSRPGPPYNEQFF. The CDR3 nucleotides read TGTGCCAGCAGCCGACCGGGGCCTCCCTACAATGAGCAGTTCTTC. V and J are TRBV3-1 and TRBJ2-1; D may match TRBD1 or TRBD2 (5 bases each). With 4 bases removed from V and 2 bases from J, the gap between germline ends came to 12 bases. Looked up from germline, CDR1 is LGHDT and CDR2 is YNNKEL (reference sequence). CDR3 length: 15 amino acids.

This clonotype was seen ten or more times. The chain employs TRBV4-2 and TRBJ2-2; perhaps TRBD2 as D (5 bases). The CDR3 is 16 residues long. With 1 base removed from V and 5 bases from J, the gap between germline ends came to 14 bases. Germline values: CDR1 LGHNA, CDR2 YNFKEQ. As DNA, the CDR3 is TGTGCCAGCAGCCAAGGGTATCTAGCTACGACCGGGGAGCTGTTTTTT. Translating it yields CASSQGYLATTGELFF.

This clonotype has ten or more counts. The chain combines TRBV6-1 with TRBJ1-2; D is uncertain. V lost 8 bases to trimming and J lost 2 bases, with 15 bases between them. The germline CDR1 and CDR2 sequences are MNHNS and SASEGT. This CDR3 region has 14 residues. CDR3 bases: TGTGCCAGCTCCCGGAGGCTGTTAAACTATGGCTACACCTTC. This gives the protein CASSRRLLNYGYTF.

J is TRBJ2-1 and V is TRBV19; perhaps D is TRBD1 or TRBD2 (5 bases each). V was clipped by 5 bases and J by 3 bases, with 11 bases between them. The germline V gene encodes CDR1 LNHDA and CDR2 SQIVND (reference sequence). This CDR3 has 14 amino acids. CDR3 sequence reads: CASSRGAGYNEQFF. The CDR3 DNA reads as TGTGCCAGTAGTCGAGGGGCGGGCTACAATGAGCAGTTCTTC.

The table lists this clonotype with many counts. This chain connects TRBV19 to TRBJ2-2; D not resolved. Trimming pared 10 bases from V and 3 bases from J, leaving 9 bases between. The CDR3 covers 12 residues. In germline, CDR1 is LNHDA, CDR2 SQIVND (reference sequence). CDR3 nucleotide sequence: TGTGCCATAAAGCACGACACCGGGGAGCTGTTTTTT. Translating gives CAIKHDTGELFF.

This clonotype showed up many times. This chain connects TRBV6-2 or TRBV6-3 to TRBJ2-7; 13 bases are a match to TRBD2. After removal of 6 bases from V and 3 bases from J, the junction contained 5 bases not matched to a gene. This CDR3 has 15 amino acids. CDR1 is MNHEY, CDR2 SVGEGT, per germline. DNA of the CDR3: TGTGCCAGCAGGCGGACTAGCGGGAGAAACTACGAGCAGTACTTC. Its protein is CASRRTSGRNYEQYF.

This clonotype showed up many times. The chain recombines TRBV7-8 with TRBJ2-3, with a weak D call TRBD2 (5 bases). The CDR3 loop spans 16 amino acids. Germline CDR1 SGHVS, CDR2 FQNEAQ. V lost 1 base and J lost 0, with 11 bases in between. CDR3 sequence (DNA): TGTGCCAGCAGCTTAGGAGAACGGACTAGCACAGATACGCAGTATTTT. Protein: CASSLGERTSTDTQYF.

This clonotype appeared a few times. The V gene is TRBV20-1, the J gene TRBJ2-2; TRBD2 is a possible D gene (5 bases). Trimming removed 5 bases from V and 0 bases from J, with 16 bases in between. Germline CDR1 reads DFQATT; CDR2 reads SNEGSKA (reference sequence). CDR3 size: 16 residues. This CDR3 is CSAGLYFSANTGELFF. The CDR3 region has the DNA TGCAGTGCTGGACTCTATTTTTCCGCGAACACCGGGGAGCTGTTTTTT.

Many counts were recorded for this clonotype. The genes are TRBV7-9 and TRBJ2-5; maybe TRBD2 (7 bases). This CDR3 region has 16 residues. Trimming pared 5 bases from V and 1 base from J, leaving 17 bases between. Germline V lookup: CDR1 SEHNR, CDR2 FQNEAQ (reference sequence). The CDR3 loop is CASSPSRGGLQETQYF. DNA of the CDR3: TGTGCCAGCAGCCCCTCTAGGGGGGGGCTCCAAGAGACCCAGTACTTC.

This clonotype was picked up many times. The chain has TRBV28 and TRBJ1-4; D remains unclear. Looked up from germline, CDR1 is MDHEN and CDR2 is SYDVKM. Trimming cost V 8 bases and J 8 bases, with 6 bases left between them. The CDR3 spans 10 residues. CDR3 in DNA: TGTGCCAGCGGGGAAGAAAAACTGTTTTTT. This gives the protein CASGEEKLFF. Looking up the rest from reference TRBV28 and TRBJ1-4 gives the full variable domain: DVKVTQSSRYLVKRTGEKVFLECVQDMDHENMFWYRQDPGLGLRLIYFSYDVKMKEKGDIPEGYSVSREKKERFSLILESASTNQTSMYLCASGEEKLFFGSGTQLSVL.

In this sample, this clonotype turned up once. This sequence may be a read error, since a much larger clone differs from it by one base. The gene calls are TRBV19 and TRBJ2-1; the D is unclear. The CDR3 runs 13 residues. Germline V gene data show CDR1 as LNHDA and CDR2 as SQIVND (reference sequence). The germline V and J ends were trimmed by 3 bases and 5 bases, with 8 bases remaining between them. CDR3 sequence reads: CASSMFPHNEQFF. CDR3 DNA: TGTGCCAGTAGTATGTTCCCCCACAATGAGCAGTTCTTC.

This clonotype was found many times. This chain uses TRBV6-5 with TRBJ1-4, with TRBD1 matching 9 bases. Germline V gene sequence: CDR1 MNHEY, CDR2 SVGAGI. The CDR3 sequence is 15 residues long. Unmatched junction bases numbered 7, after V lost 4 bases and J lost 7 bases. Here the CDR3 DNA reads TGTGCCAGCAGTTGGACCGGGACAGGGCTTGAAAAACTGTTTTTT. This encodes CASSWTGTGLEKLFF.

This clonotype has a count of ten or more. The V gene is TRBV29-1, the J gene TRBJ2-1, with 7 bases identical to TRBD2. V was pared by 3 bases and J by 0 bases, with 11 bases of the junction left unmatched. Germline lookup yields CDR1 SQVTM and CDR2 ANQGSEA. This CDR3 is built from 17 residues. Here the CDR3 reads CSVEGLAALSSYNEQFF. CDR3 nucleotide sequence: TGCAGCGTTGAGGGGCTAGCGGCGCTAAGCTCCTACAATGAGCAGTTCTTC.

This clonotype was detected many times. The chain combines TRBV18 with TRBJ1-1; D is unclear. Germline V gives CDR1 KGHSH, CDR2 LQKENI. V shed 3 bases and J shed 0 bases, with 8 bases lying between them. The CDR3 extends over 14 amino acids. CDR3 bases: TGTGCCAGCTCACCGGACGGTCTGAACACTGAAGCTTTCTTT. It yields the protein CASSPDGLNTEAFF.

About this clonotype itself: A read error may produce the germline difference seen at one junction end. The chain uses TRBV4-3 and TRBJ2-7; 7 nucleotides align to TRBD2. Germline V gene lookup returns CDR1 LGHNA and CDR2 YSLEER. The CDR3 has 18 residues. The CDR3 DNA is TGCGCCAGCAGCCAACAAACCTTTCCTAGCGGAAGCTCCTACGAGCTGTACTTC. Protein product: CASSQQTFPSGSSYELYF.

This clonotype was detected many times. The chain joins TRBV7-9 to TRBJ1-1, with D unresolved. Per germline, CDR1 SEHNR and CDR2 FQNEAQ (reference sequence). This CDR3 region has 14 residues. The germline V and J ends were trimmed by 4 bases and 3 bases, with 12 bases remaining between them. Written as DNA, the CDR3 is TGTGCCAGCAGCTCCTCGTTAGGGCACACTGAAGCTTTCTTT. This encodes CASSSSLGHTEAFF.

The sample holds many counts of this clonotype. The chain couples TRBV6-1 to TRBJ2-1; 9 positions match TRBD1. CDR1 MNHNS and CDR2 SASEGT come from the germline V gene. Trimming at V came to 7 bases and at J to 1 base, leaving 5 bases not matched to a gene. The CDR3 length is 15 residues. The CDR3 loop reads CASTPTGGSYNEQFF. CDR3 nucleotides: TGTGCCAGCACCCCGACAGGGGGATCCTACAATGAGCAGTTCTTC.

This clonotype was counted many times. The gene calls are TRBV28 and TRBJ2-3; 10 nucleotides align to TRBD1. V trimming: 4 bases; J trimming: 1 base; junction bases outside the gene matches: 11. The CDR3 runs 18 residues. Germline V lookup: CDR1 MDHEN, CDR2 SYDVKM. CDR3 DNA sequence: TGTGCCAGCAGTTCGTCCCGGGACAGGGGATGGGGCACAGATACGCAGTATTTT. Its protein product is CASSSSRDRGWGTDTQYF.

This clonotype was found many times. The chain recombines TRBV9 with TRBJ2-1, with D perhaps TRBD2 (5 bases). CDR3 length: 15 residues. The ends were cut back, 2 bases at V and 4 bases at J, with 13 bases in the middle. Germline CDR1 reads SGDLS; CDR2 reads YYNGEE. The CDR3, as DNA: TGTGCCAGCAGCGTCGACGGGGTCAGTTACAATGAGCAGTTCTTC. This translates into CASSVDGVSYNEQFF. Based on the CDR3 plus reference TRBV9 and TRBJ2-1, the full variable domain is DSGVTQTPKHLITATGQRVTLRCSPRSGDLSVYWYQQSLDQGLQFLIQYYNGEERAKGNILERFSAQQFPDLHSELNLSSLELGDSALYFCASSVDGVSYNEQFFGPGTRLTVL.

This clonotype has at least ten counts. V gene TRBV5-6 combines with J gene TRBJ2-3; 13 bases agree with TRBD2. The ends lost 5 bases at V and 6 bases at J; junction bases unmatched: 12. Per the germline V gene, CDR1 is SGHDT and CDR2 is YYEEEE. The length of the CDR3 is 17 residues. CDR3 protein: CASSSWTSGREADTQYF. The CDR3 region has the DNA TGTGCCAGCAGTTCCTGGACTAGCGGGAGAGAGGCGGATACGCAGTATTTT. Full variable domain (missing parts from reference TRBV5-6 and TRBJ2-3): DAGVTQSPTHLIKTRGQQVTLRCSPKSGHDTVSWYQQALGQGPQFIFQYYEEEERQRGNFPDRFSGHQFPNYSSELNVNALLLGDSALYLCASSSWTSGREADTQYFGPGTRLTVL.

By share, this clonotype counts as medium-sized. CDR3 DNA: TGTGCCAGCAGTGTGTTTGCCACCCCCGGAGCTACGGGGACCCAGTACTTC. It encodes CASSVFATPGATGTQYF. The rearrangement joins TRBV2 to TRBJ2-5; D call uncertain. The CDR3 is 17 amino acids. The V end was cut by 4 bases, the J end by 7 bases, with 25 bases between. Germline-derived CDR1 and CDR2 are SNHLY and FYNNEI.

This clonotype was observed a handful of times. The chain is built from TRBV30 and TRBJ2-7; D remains unclear. There are 13 residues in the CDR3. Germline loops: CDR1 GTSNPN, CDR2 SVGIG (reference sequence). Trimming took 1 base from V and 1 from J, leaving 8 bases between them. CDR3 protein: CAWSGRLSYEQYF. Here the CDR3 DNA reads TGTGCCTGGAGTGGACGGCTGTCCTACGAGCAGTACTTC.

This clonotype was recorded at least ten times. The CDR3 reads CASQKKERGLARDTQYF. For the CDR3, the DNA is TGTGCCAGCCAGAAGAAGGAGCGGGGACTAGCGAGAGATACGCAGTATTTT. The chain recombines TRBV2 with TRBJ2-3, with 10 bases lining up with TRBD2. Germline V lookup: CDR1 SNHLY, CDR2 FYNNEI. Trimming took 8 bases from V and 5 from J; bases not matched to a gene: 16. The CDR3 extends over 17 amino acids.

This clonotype was observed many times. The chain is built from TRBV11-2 and TRBJ2-7, with D possibly being TRBD1 (5 bases). The germline gives CDR1 SGHAT, CDR2 FQNNGV. The V gene lost 6 bases and the J gene lost 7 bases, with 10 bases spanning the gap. The CDR3 totals 11 residues. CDR3 nucleotide sequence: TGTGCCAGCAGTACATCAGGGGAGCAGTACTTC. Encoded protein: CASSTSGEQYF.

This clonotype was observed at least ten times. The CDR3 loop reads CASSSYRYEQYF. Written as DNA, the CDR3 is TGTGCCAGCAGTTCTTACCGATACGAGCAGTACTTC. The rearrangement uses TRBV12-3 or TRBV12-4 and TRBJ2-7; D remains ambiguous. The CDR3 extends over 12 amino acids. The ends were cut back, 4 bases at V and 4 bases at J, with 8 bases in the middle.

This clonotype was observed at least ten times. The V gene is TRBV7-9, the J gene TRBJ1-3; a weak D match, TRBD1 (5 bases). The germline V and J ends were trimmed by 7 bases and 0 bases, with 10 bases remaining between them. The CDR3 totals 14 residues. CDR1 and CDR2 from the germline V gene are SEHNR and FQNEAQ (reference sequence). The CDR3 nucleotides are TGTGCCAGCAAGGGGCCCTCCTCTGGAAACACCATATATTTT. Translation: CASKGPSSGNTIYF.

This clonotype was seen many times. This CDR3 reads CASSLDRGPIYGYTF. The CDR3 nucleotides read TGTGCCAGCAGCTTAGATCGGGGTCCAATCTATGGCTACACCTTC. The J gene is TRBJ1-2, the V gene TRBV7-6; D unresolved. V lost 1 base, J lost 4 bases, and 13 bases lay in between. The CDR3 totals 15 residues. Germline values: CDR1 SGHVS, CDR2 FNYEAQ. Full variable domain (outside the CDR3, taken from reference TRBV7-6 and TRBJ1-2): GAGVSQSPRYKVTKRGQDVALRCDPISGHVSLYWYRQALGQGPEFLTYFNYEAQQDKSGLPNDRFSAERPEGSISTLTIQRTEQRDSAMYRCASSLDRGPIYGYTFGSGTRLTVV.

This clonotype was seen ten or more times. This rearrangement joins TRBV7-2 to TRBJ2-1, with 8 bases that match TRBD2. CDR1 is SGHTA, CDR2 FQGNSA, per germline. This CDR3 comprises 17 residues. V was clipped by 3 bases and J by 2 bases; unmatched bases: 9. The CDR3 DNA reads TGTGCCAGCAGCTTGGCCCTCGCGCGGGGGGCCTACAATGAGCAGTTCTTC. It yields the protein CASSLALARGAYNEQFF.

CDR3 nucleotides: TGCGCCCTCGGTCCCTCTGGAAACACCATATATTTT. This sequence encodes CALGPSGNTIYF. The chain has TRBV10-2 and TRBJ1-3; no reliable D call. Trimming took off 11 bases at V and 0 bases at J, with 8 bases between the two ends. The germline CDR1 and CDR2 sequences are WSHSY and SAAADI. The CDR3 length is 12 residues.

By frequency in the sample, this clonotype is medium-sized. The rearrangement links TRBV29-1 to TRBJ2-2, with a possible D match to TRBD2 (6 bases). Germline CDR1 SQVTM, CDR2 ANQGSEA. The CDR3 sequence is 12 residues long. CDR3 sequence: CRGGFANGELFF. CDR3 DNA sequence: TGCAGGGGGGGTTTTGCTAACGGGGAGCTGTTTTTT.